Below are 32 T cell receptor beta chains sequenced from a single sample in a study of blood T cell repertoires in COVID-19. The protocol was immunoSEQ multiplex PCR, while the TCRdb copy is restricted to in-frame clones and leaves out a portion. This table has some 190,000 clones, about nine tenths appearing once. Sequenced: peripheral blood. The source of these receptors is a young man with active or convalescent COVID-19.

This chain joins TRBV18 and TRBJ2-1; the match to TRBD2 covers 10 bases. V dropped 3 bases and J dropped 5; count of bases not matched to a gene: 4. The germline CDR1 and CDR2 sequences are KGHSH and LQKENI. The CDR3 has 15 amino acids. CDR3: CASSPKTSGNNEQFF. CDR3 coding DNA: TGTGCCAGCTCACCGAAAACTAGCGGGAACAATGAGCAGTTCTTC.

The chain is built from TRBV7-2 and TRBJ2-1, with D possibly being TRBD2 (6 bases). The germline V and J ends were trimmed by 2 bases and 7 bases, with 15 bases remaining between them. Germline values: CDR1 SGHTA, CDR2 FQGNSA. CDR3 length: 15 amino acids. The CDR3 DNA reads as TGTGCCAGCAGCTTATGGTTCGGGGGTGGTAATGAGCAGTTCTTC. This gives the protein CASSLWFGGGNEQFF.

The chain is built from TRBV18 and TRBJ2-7; D may be TRBD2 (6 bases). Trimming took off 2 bases at V and 3 bases at J, with 17 bases between the two ends. From germline, CDR1 is KGHSH and CDR2 LQKENI. The CDR3 consists of 16 residues. The CDR3 DNA is TGTGCCAGCTCACCATCGGAGGGGAGCATCCACTACGAGCAGTACTTC. It yields the protein CASSPSEGSIHYEQYF. Combining the CDR3 with reference TRBV18 and TRBJ2-7 gives the whole variable domain NAGVMQNPRHLVRRRGQEARLRCSPMKGHSHVYWYRQLPEEGLKFMVYLQKENIIDESGMPKERFSAEFPKEGPSILRIQQVVRGDSAAYFCASSPSEGSIHYEQYFGPGTRLTVT.

The V call is TRBV7-2, the J call TRBJ2-3; 7 positions agree with TRBD1. Losses at the gene ends were 2 bases for V and 1 base for J; bases not matched to a gene: 12. Germline V CDR1 and CDR2: SGHTA, FQGNSA. This CDR3 region has 18 residues. This CDR3 is CASSLTRGTIPGTDTQYF. The CDR3 DNA follows: TGTGCCAGCAGCTTAACCAGGGGGACCATCCCAGGCACAGATACGCAGTATTTT.

J is TRBJ1-1 and V is TRBV5-6; a weak D match, TRBD1 (6 bases). CDR1 SGHDT and CDR2 YYEEEE come from the germline V gene. This CDR3 comprises 14 residues. With 4 bases removed from V and 3 bases from J, the gap between germline ends came to 13 bases. The CDR3 sequence is CASSPWDIDTEAFF. The DNA for the CDR3 is TGTGCCAGCAGCCCATGGGACATTGACACTGAAGCTTTCTTT. Supplemented by reference TRBV5-6 and TRBJ1-1, the full variable domain reads DAGVTQSPTHLIKTRGQQVTLRCSPKSGHDTVSWYQQALGQGPQFIFQYYEEEERQRGNFPDRFSGHQFPNYSSELNVNALLLGDSALYLCASSPWDIDTEAFFGQGTRLTVV.

The V gene is TRBV2, the J gene TRBJ1-1; D gene unclear. CDR1 and CDR2 (germline): SNHLY, FYNNEI. V was clipped by 0 bases and J by 0 bases, with 8 bases between them. The CDR3 contains 15 residues. The CDR3 sequence: CASSEATAVNTEAFF. DNA for the CDR3: TGTGCCAGCAGTGAAGCTACCGCGGTGAACACTGAAGCTTTCTTT.

The gene calls are TRBV11-3 and TRBJ1-2; D not certain. The V end lost 6 bases, the J end lost 8 bases, and 16 bases lay between the germline ends. CDR1 is SGHNT and CDR2 is YENEEA in the germline V gene. The CDR3 is 13 residues long. CDR3 DNA sequence: TGTGCCAGCAGTACCCTGGGAGGCGGAGGCTACACCTTC. This gives the protein CASSTLGGGGYTF.

The chain joins TRBV11-3 to TRBJ2-7; D is uncertain. Germline lookup yields CDR1 SGHNT and CDR2 YENEEA. V was shortened by 0 bases and J by 4 bases, with 7 bases between the two germline ends. This CDR3 comprises 13 residues. The CDR3 coding sequence is TGTGCCAGCAGCTTAGAATACGGTTACGAGCAGTACTTC. Protein sequence: CASSLEYGYEQYF.

The rearrangement uses TRBV7-2 and TRBJ1-4; 9 bases line up with TRBD1. Trimming removed 5 bases from V and 0 bases from J; junction bases left unmatched: 7. Germline V gene lookup returns CDR1 SGHTA and CDR2 FQGNSA. The CDR3 has 17 residues. The CDR3 is CASSPTGGMATNEKLFF. The CDR3, as DNA: TGTGCCAGCAGCCCGACAGGGGGGATGGCAACTAATGAAAAACTGTTTTTT.

The rearrangement joins TRBV28 to TRBJ1-5; 8 nucleotides match TRBD1. Germline V gives CDR1 MDHEN, CDR2 SYDVKM. The CDR3 is made up of 14 amino acids. V dropped 7 bases and J dropped 6; count of bases not matched to a gene: 8. This chain's CDR3 is CASTVDRAGQPQHF. As DNA, the CDR3 is TGTGCCAGCACCGTGGACAGGGCAGGTCAGCCCCAGCATTTT.

This sequence joins TRBV19 and TRBJ1-2; weak D call: TRBD1 (6 bases). The CDR3 spans 12 residues. Trimming cost V 10 bases and J 7 bases, with 16 bases left between them. Germline-derived CDR1 and CDR2 are LNHDA and SQIVND (reference sequence). In DNA form, the CDR3 reads TGTGCCACAGAACCTGGGGGCGGTGGCTACACCTTC. It translates to CATEPGGGGYTF.

The gene calls are TRBV5-4 and TRBJ2-5, with 9 bases lining up with TRBD2. Germline lookup yields CDR1 SGHNT and CDR2 YYREEE (reference sequence). With 4 bases clipped from V and 2 bases from J, the junction kept 6 bases outside the gene matches. The CDR3 runs 15 residues. The CDR3 loop reads CASSAGTSQQETQYF. CDR3 sequence (DNA): TGTGCCAGCAGCGCCGGGACTAGCCAACAAGAGACCCAGTACTTC.

The rearrangement links TRBV7-2 to TRBJ2-7; 9 positions agree with TRBD2. This CDR3 region has 15 residues. Germline V CDR1 and CDR2: SGHTA, FQGNSA. The junction had 4 bases not matched to a gene; V was cut back by 0 bases and J by 4 bases. The CDR3 protein is CASSLAASGTYEQYF. CDR3 DNA: TGTGCCAGCAGCTTAGCTGCTAGCGGGACTTACGAGCAGTACTTC.

This chain joins TRBV5-5 and TRBJ2-4; the match to TRBD2 covers 7 bases. The CDR3 loop spans 16 amino acids. CDR1 is SGHKS, CDR2 YYEKEE, per germline (reference sequence). Unmatched junction bases numbered 8, after V lost 4 bases and J lost 1 base. Here the CDR3 DNA reads TGTGCCAGCAGCCCGCGGGAGAATTCGGCCAAAAACATTCAGTACTTC. This translates into CASSPRENSAKNIQYF.

The chain combines TRBV15 with TRBJ2-7, with 10 bases matching TRBD2. The CDR3 is made up of 16 amino acids. J was trimmed by 4 bases and V by 2 bases; bases with no gene match: 8. Germline loops: CDR1 LNHNV, CDR2 YYDKDF (reference sequence). The CDR3, as DNA: TGTGCCACCAGCAGACCCGTGGCTAGCGGGAGATACGAGCAGTACTTC. Translating it yields CATSRPVASGRYEQYF. The variable domain in full, with the rest retrieved from reference TRBV15 and TRBJ2-7, is DAMVIQNPRYQVTQFGKPVTLSCSQTLNHNVMYWYQQKSSQAPKLLFHYYDKDFNNEADTPDNFQSRRPNTSFCFLDIRSPGLGDTAMYLCATSRPVASGRYEQYFGPGTRLTVT.

The chain uses TRBV6-1 and TRBJ1-2, with 7 positions matching TRBD1. Germline V gene data show CDR1 as MNHNS and CDR2 as SASEGT. V shed 3 bases, J shed 8 bases, and the junction held 6 bases outside the gene matches. The CDR3 length is 13 residues. The CDR3, as DNA: TGTGCCAGCAGTGATTACAGGGGATCGGGCTACACCTTC. It translates to CASSDYRGSGYTF.

This clone was detected a few times. This chain uses TRBV4-3 with TRBJ2-7; D is possibly TRBD1 (5 bases). The length of the CDR3 is 15 residues. Germline V gene sequence: CDR1 LGHNA, CDR2 YSLEER. V shed 4 bases and J shed 2 bases, with 15 bases lying between them. The CDR3 region is CASSRDIGQAYEQYF. DNA of the CDR3: TGCGCCAGCAGCCGAGATATCGGACAAGCCTACGAGCAGTACTTC.

The chain links TRBV5-8 to TRBJ1-3; D gene uncertain. Germline V gene sequence: CDR1 SGHTS, CDR2 YDEGEE. This CDR3 has 14 amino acids. The ends were cut back, 0 bases at V and 2 bases at J, with 6 bases in the middle. The chain's CDR3 is CASSLGGAGNTIYF. DNA for the CDR3: TGTGCCAGCAGCTTGGGCGGCGCTGGAAACACCATATATTTT.

The chain joins TRBV4-2 to TRBJ1-5; D may be TRBD1 (6 bases). V was cut by 2 bases and J by 3 bases, with 11 bases left in between. CDR1 and CDR2 (germline): LGHNA, YNFKEQ. This CDR3 has 15 residues. The CDR3 is CASSQTQGINQPQHF. CDR3 DNA: TGTGCCAGCAGCCAAACACAGGGTATCAATCAGCCCCAGCATTTT.

V gene TRBV9 combines with J gene TRBJ2-7; D gene uncertain. V was cut by 1 base and J by 6 bases, with 2 bases left in between. The CDR3 is 10 amino acids. Germline lookup yields CDR1 SGDLS and CDR2 YYNGEE. The CDR3 nucleotides read TGTGCCAGCAGCGTACGCGAGCAGTACTTC. Residues: CASSVREQYF.

The V and J genes are TRBV27 and TRBJ1-6; TRBD1 matches 7 bases. Germline V lookup: CDR1 MNHEY, CDR2 SMNVEV (reference sequence). Germline trimming cut 2 bases from V and 7 bases from J; bases unmatched to any gene: 17. There are 19 residues in the CDR3. CDR3 in DNA: TGTGCCAGCAGTTTAAATTTAATCGCAAACACAGGGGTCAATTCACCCCTCCACTTT. This codes for CASSLNLIANTGVNSPLHF.

The V call is TRBV3-1 (or the pseudogene TRBV3-2), the J call TRBJ2-5, with TRBD2 matching over 10 bases. From germline, CDR1 is LGHDT and CDR2 YNNKEL (reference sequence). CDR3 length: 15 residues. V shed 1 base, J shed 6 bases, and the junction held 5 bases outside the gene matches. This CDR3 reads CASSQASGGGQTQYF. Written as DNA, the CDR3 is TGTGCCAGCAGCCAAGCTAGCGGGGGCGGGCAGACCCAGTACTTC.

CDR3 protein: CASTGGGAGSYNEQFF. Here the CDR3 DNA reads TGTGCCAGCACGGGCGGGGGCGCGGGCTCCTACAATGAGCAGTTCTTC. The chain links TRBV7-8 to TRBJ2-1, with D tentatively TRBD2 (7 bases). Germline CDR1 SGHVS, CDR2 FQNEAQ. V was trimmed by 7 bases and J by 0 bases, leaving 16 bases between them. This CDR3 has 16 residues.

The J gene is TRBJ1-2, the V gene TRBV6-5; 8 bases map to TRBD1. The CDR3 runs to 15 residues. Germline CDR1 reads MNHEY; CDR2 reads SVGAGI. Trimming cost V 8 bases and J 7 bases; bases outside gene matches: 15. This CDR3 reads CASGNQGQEGGGYTF. The CDR3 coding sequence is TGTGCCAGCGGCAATCAGGGACAGGAAGGTGGTGGCTACACCTTC.

V is TRBV18 and J is TRBJ1-5, with TRBD1 as a possible D gene (5 bases). Germline CDR1 KGHSH, CDR2 LQKENI. This CDR3 has 13 amino acids. V was pared by 3 bases and J by 5 bases, with 8 bases between. The chain's CDR3 is CASSPQGDQPQHF. CDR3 DNA: TGTGCCAGCTCACCGCAGGGCGATCAGCCCCAGCATTTT.

The J gene is TRBJ2-7, the V gene TRBV10-3, with D tentatively TRBD2 (7 bases). Germline lookup yields CDR1 ENHRY and CDR2 SYGVKD. The CDR3 is 17 amino acids. The germline V and J ends were trimmed by 0 bases and 6 bases, with 21 bases remaining between them. The CDR3 here is CAISESARGRANSEQYF. In nucleotides, the CDR3 is TGTGCCATCAGTGAGTCCGCGAGGGGGAGGGCGAACTCCGAGCAGTACTTC.

The genes are TRBV11-2 and TRBJ2-1; TRBD2 matches at 9 bases. This CDR3 contains 15 residues. Germline lookup yields CDR1 SGHAT and CDR2 FQNNGV. With V trimmed by 5 bases and J by 5 bases, 7 bases remained unmatched. CDR3 region: CASSRAGGVHNEQFF. In DNA, the CDR3 is TGTGCCAGCAGCCGGGCGGGGGGGGTTCACAATGAGCAGTTCTTC.

The CDR3 reads CASSQETGVFYEQYF. CDR3 bases: TGTGCCAGCAGCCAAGAAACAGGGGTCTTCTACGAGCAGTACTTC. The chain uses TRBV14 and TRBJ2-7; 7 bases match TRBD1. The V gene end was trimmed by 0 bases and the J gene end by 3 bases; junction bases not matched to a gene: 5. The CDR3 extends over 15 amino acids. Germline CDR1 SGHDN, CDR2 FVKESK.

The J gene is TRBJ2-5, the V gene TRBV5-4, with D unclear. V lost 1 base and J lost 2, with 6 bases in between. The CDR3 loop spans 13 amino acids. The germline V gene has CDR1 SGHNT and CDR2 YYREEE (reference sequence). The CDR3 bases are TGTGCCAGCAGCTTGACTTGGCAAGAGACCCAGTACTTC. This sequence encodes CASSLTWQETQYF.

The chain is built from TRBV2 and TRBJ2-1, with D perhaps matching TRBD1 (5 bases). This CDR3 contains 15 residues. Trimming took 7 bases from V and 2 from J, leaving 15 bases between them. Germline V gives CDR1 SNHLY, CDR2 FYNNEI. In DNA, the CDR3 is TGTGCCAGCACCTTCTCAGGGTCAACCTACAATGAGCAGTTCTTC. Protein product: CASTFSGSTYNEQFF.

The chain employs TRBV19 and TRBJ2-5, with D perhaps TRBD2 (6 bases). V was trimmed by 4 bases and J by 5 bases, leaving 17 bases between them. Germline values: CDR1 LNHDA, CDR2 SQIVND (reference sequence). This CDR3 has 15 amino acids. In DNA form, the CDR3 reads TGTGCCAGTAGTACCAACGCGGGGCCCGGCGAGACCCAGTACTTC. Protein sequence: CASSTNAGPGETQYF.

CDR3 region: CATSSLGTGDFLKDGYTF. DNA for the CDR3: TGTGCCACCAGCAGCCTAGGGACAGGGGATTTTTTAAAGGATGGCTACACCTTC. The genes are TRBV15 and TRBJ1-2; TRBD1 matches 10 bases. CDR1 is LNHNV and CDR2 is YYDKDF in the germline V gene (reference sequence). J was trimmed by 6 bases and V by 3 bases; bases with no gene match: 16. CDR3 length: 18 amino acids.